The 24 T cell receptor beta chains given below trace back to one sample, sequenced in a study of T-cell reconstitution after alpha-beta-depleted transplantation in children (dated by TCRdb to 2016 to 2018). The receptor library was made with PCR. The sequencer listed for this sample is Illumina HiSeq 2500. To normalize quantification of the TCRbeta repertoire, the TCR libraries were built with molecular barcoding that relied on unique molecular identifiers. TCRdb's own reprocessing of the public reads used fastp at Q25 and MiXCR and kept productive beta chains. Each CDR3 protein gets just one entry, which takes the most common genes and DNA from the rows behind it. The sample table shows over 70,000 distinct CDR3 sequences, and 7.5% to 9.5% are seen once. Of the sample, 5.5% to 8.5% falls within the top ten clones. The material was PBMCs from the stem cell graft donor, obtained from the stem cell graft. The receptors come from a human donor who donated a stem cell graft to a child with congenital amegakaryocytic thrombocytopenia.

This clonotype was seen ten or more times. The V and J genes are TRBV20-1 and TRBJ1-2, with 8 bases lining up with TRBD1. Trimming cost V 6 bases and J 8 bases; bases outside gene matches: 14. This CDR3 contains 14 residues. Germline CDR1 DFQATT, CDR2 SNEGSKA (reference sequence). The CDR3 sequence: CSASDRVDFGGYTF. In DNA, the CDR3 is TGCAGTGCCTCGGACAGGGTTGATTTTGGGGGCTACACCTTC.

This clonotype came up many times. This rearrangement joins TRBV18 to TRBJ1-2; unclear D gene. CDR1 is KGHSH, CDR2 LQKENI, per germline. The CDR3 loop spans 17 amino acids. V dropped 3 bases and J dropped 4 bases, with 21 bases sitting between them. CDR3 DNA sequence: TGTGCCAGCTCACCCAGCCGGGAGCATATGGGCTTCTATGGCTACACCTTC. It is translated as CASSPSREHMGFYGYTF. The whole variable domain, remainder taken from reference TRBV18 and TRBJ1-2, is NAGVMQNPRHLVRRRGQEARLRCSPMKGHSHVYWYRQLPEEGLKFMVYLQKENIIDESGMPKERFSAEFPKEGPSILRIQQVVRGDSAAYFCASSPSREHMGFYGYTFGSGTRLTVV.

In its sample, this clonotype was seen many times. The chain couples TRBV20-1 to TRBJ2-7; the D gene is possibly TRBD1 (5 bases). Germline CDR1 DFQATT, CDR2 SNEGSKA (reference sequence). V was shortened by 3 bases and J by 5 bases, with 17 bases between the two germline ends. The CDR3 is 14 residues long. The CDR3 reads CSASEADITHEQYF. The CDR3, as DNA: TGCAGTGCTAGCGAGGCGGACATTACCCACGAGCAGTACTTC.

There are many counts of this clonotype. This sequence joins TRBV12-3 or TRBV12-4 and TRBJ2-2; D uncertain. Deletions cut 8 bases from V and 4 bases from J, with 5 bases between. This CDR3 region has 11 residues. CDR3 loop: CASSATGELFF. The DNA of the CDR3 is TGTGCCAGCTCGGCCACCGGGGAGCTGTTTTTT.

This clonotype was seen repeatedly, ten times or more. The chain links TRBV5-1 to TRBJ2-3, with 7 bases identical to TRBD2. V gave up 3 bases and J gave up 0 bases; unmatched junction bases: 7. The CDR3 is made up of 16 amino acids. CDR1 and CDR2 (germline): SGHRS, YFSETQ. CDR3 sequence: CASSSSAGSSTDTQYF. The CDR3 DNA follows: TGCGCCAGCAGCTCTTCAGCGGGGTCCAGCACAGATACGCAGTATTTT.

This clonotype was detected only a few times. This chain links TRBV5-1 with TRBJ2-1, with TRBD2 as a possible D gene (7 bases). CDR3 size: 13 residues. The V and J ends lost 2 bases and 8 bases respectively, with 11 bases between them. Per the germline V gene, CDR1 is SGHRS and CDR2 is YFSETQ. The CDR3 bases are TGCGCCAGCAGCTTCGGGGGGCAGTATGAGCAGTTCTTC. Protein product: CASSFGGQYEQFF.

This clonotype was observed many times. This rearrangement joins TRBV12-3 or TRBV12-4 to TRBJ2-7, with D maybe TRBD2 (6 bases). Trimming left V 5 bases short and J 4 bases short, with 12 bases between. The CDR3 length is 13 residues. The CDR3 here is CASSRGTLYEQYF. The CDR3 DNA follows: TGTGCCAGCAGTCGCGGGACTCTGTACGAGCAGTACTTC.

This clonotype has ten or more counts. The CDR3 spells CASSLTTGFGTEAFF. CDR3 nucleotides: TGTGCCAGCAGCCTAACGACAGGTTTCGGCACTGAAGCTTTCTTT. The chain has TRBV7-8 and TRBJ1-1; possible D gene TRBD1, 6 bases. The CDR3 consists of 15 residues. Germline lookup yields CDR1 SGHVS and CDR2 FQNEAQ. The V and J ends lost 5 bases and 4 bases respectively, with 17 bases between them.

This clonotype came up many times. The chain is built from TRBV2 and TRBJ2-7; D gene unclear. The CDR3 length is 13 residues. Trimming cost V 3 bases and J 6 bases, with 12 bases left between them. Per the germline V gene, CDR1 is SNHLY and CDR2 is FYNNEI. The DNA of the CDR3 is TGTGCCAGCAGTGACGTAGGATCCCCCGAGCAGTACTTC. Amino acids: CASSDVGSPEQYF.

The table lists this clonotype with many counts. In DNA form, the CDR3 reads TGCAGCGTTGAATCTACTACCTACAATGAGCAGTTCTTC. Encoded protein: CSVESTTYNEQFF. V and J are TRBV29-1 and TRBJ2-1; D remains unclear. V lost 2 bases and J 2 bases, leaving 7 bases between the germline ends. This CDR3 is 13 amino acids long. Per germline, CDR1 SQVTM and CDR2 ANQGSEA.

The table lists this clonotype with many counts. The rearrangement links TRBV20-1 to TRBJ2-2; 14 bases align to TRBD2. Germline lookup yields CDR1 DFQATT and CDR2 SNEGSKA (reference sequence). After removal of 4 bases from V and 7 bases from J, the junction contained 5 bases not matched to a gene. The CDR3 is 15 amino acids. The CDR3 loop is CSAITGLAGVGELFF. Written as DNA, the CDR3 is TGCAGTGCTATTACGGGACTAGCGGGGGTCGGGGAGCTGTTTTTT.

This clonotype was seen more than once but under ten times. The chain uses TRBV5-1 and TRBJ1-3; 10 nucleotides match TRBD1. Unmatched junction bases numbered 10, after V lost 4 bases and J lost 6 bases. The CDR3 is 16 amino acids. CDR1 is SGHRS and CDR2 is YFSETQ in the germline V gene. CDR3 in DNA: TGCGCCAGCAGCCCGGGACAGGGGCCCCCCGAAAACACCATATATTTT. This gives the protein CASSPGQGPPENTIYF. Complete variable domain (other parts from reference TRBV5-1 and TRBJ1-3): KAGVTQTPRYLIKTRGQQVTLSCSPISGHRSVSWYQQTPGQGLQFLFEYFSETQRNKGNFPGRFSGRQFSNSRSEMNVSTLELGDSALYLCASSPGQGPPENTIYFGEGSWLTVV.

This clonotype turned up a few times. A much more abundant neighbour one base away suggests this may be a read error. V is TRBV20-1 and J is TRBJ1-1, with 7 positions matching TRBD1. This CDR3 spans 17 amino acids. CDR1 and CDR2 (germline): DFQATT, SNEGSKA (reference sequence). In DNA, the CDR3 is TGCTGTGCTAGAGCCCCTGCAGGGGGGAAGATGAACACTGAAGCTTTCTTT. It codes for CCARAPAGGKMNTEAFF.

In this sample, this clonotype turned up many times. The V call is TRBV4-3, the J call TRBJ2-7, with D hard to call. This CDR3 contains 13 residues. Trimming took off 1 base at V and 6 bases at J, with 10 bases between the two ends. CDR1 is LGHNA, CDR2 YSLEER, per germline. CDR3 sequence (DNA): TGCGCCAGCAGCCAAGCCCCCGGCACCGAGCAGTACTTC. It specifies CASSQAPGTEQYF.

This clonotype has a count of ten or more. V and J are TRBV28 and TRBJ1-6; possibly TRBD1 for D (5 bases). Trimming removed 4 bases at V and 4 bases at J, with 14 bases between. The CDR3 runs to 16 residues. The germline V gene encodes CDR1 MDHEN and CDR2 SYDVKM. In nucleotides, the CDR3 is TGTGCCAGCAGTTCCCCGGGGACGGAGTATAATTCACCCCTCCACTTT. Translated, it gives CASSSPGTEYNSPLHF.

This clonotype was seen repeatedly, ten times or more. This chain joins TRBV5-1 and TRBJ2-5; 9 positions agree with TRBD1. Germline trimming cut 0 bases from V and 1 base from J; bases unmatched to any gene: 4. This CDR3 spans 16 amino acids. Germline CDR1 is SGHRS and CDR2 is YFSETQ. The CDR3 sequence: CASSLDGTGRQETQYF. As DNA, the CDR3 is TGCGCCAGCAGCTTGGACGGGACAGGGCGCCAAGAGACCCAGTACTTC.

This clonotype has ten or more counts. CDR3 sequence: CSLNEQFF. The CDR3 region has the DNA TGCAGTTTGAATGAGCAGTTCTTC. The rearrangement links TRBV20-1 to TRBJ2-1, with D uncertain. V lost 8 bases and J lost 7, with 3 bases in between. The germline CDR1 and CDR2 sequences are DFQATT and SNEGSKA (reference sequence). This CDR3 has 8 amino acids.

Many counts were recorded for this clonotype. V and J are TRBV12-3 or TRBV12-4 and TRBJ1-1; D is possibly TRBD1 (5 bases). CDR3 length: 12 amino acids. Trimming pared 6 bases from V and 11 bases from J, leaving 16 bases between. Written as DNA, the CDR3 is TGTGCCAGCAGGGGAGACAGAATTGAGGCTTTCTTT. It yields the protein CASRGDRIEAFF.

The table lists this clonotype with many counts. J is TRBJ2-1 and V is TRBV20-1, with D possibly TRBD1 on 5 matching bases. The V and J ends lost 3 bases and 0 bases respectively, with 12 bases between them. CDR1 is DFQATT, CDR2 SNEGSKA, per germline (reference sequence). The CDR3 has 15 residues. CDR3 in amino acids: CSASPGRASYNEQFF. As DNA, the CDR3 is TGCAGTGCTAGTCCGGGCAGGGCCTCCTACAATGAGCAGTTCTTC.

This clonotype came up many times. This sequence joins TRBV27 and TRBJ1-2; the D gene is possibly TRBD1 (6 bases). V was cut by 0 bases and J by 4 bases, with 6 bases left in between. Germline assignment: CDR1 MNHEY and CDR2 SMNVEV (reference sequence). CDR3 length: 13 residues. CDR3 nucleotides: TGTGCCAGCAGTTTATCGACAGGCTATGGCTACACCTTC. This codes for CASSLSTGYGYTF.

This chain uses TRBV5-1 with TRBJ2-1; 12 bases agree with TRBD2. Per germline, CDR1 SGHRS and CDR2 YFSETQ. This CDR3 is 16 amino acids long. With 0 bases clipped from V and 8 bases from J, the junction kept 6 bases outside the gene matches. CDR3 sequence reads: CASSLARLAGGDEQFF. The CDR3 DNA reads TGCGCCAGCAGCTTGGCCCGGCTAGCGGGAGGGGATGAGCAGTTCTTC. Full variable domain (rest looked up from reference TRBV5-1 and TRBJ2-1): KAGVTQTPRYLIKTRGQQVTLSCSPISGHRSVSWYQQTPGQGLQFLFEYFSETQRNKGNFPGRFSGRQFSNSRSEMNVSTLELGDSALYLCASSLARLAGGDEQFFGPGTRLTVL.

This clonotype was picked up many times. The J gene is TRBJ1-1, the V gene TRBV20-1; 9 nucleotides line up with TRBD1. This CDR3 spans 13 amino acids. Germline V gene data show CDR1 as DFQATT and CDR2 as SNEGSKA (reference sequence). Losses at the gene ends were 6 bases for V and 1 base for J; bases not matched to a gene: 3. The CDR3 DNA reads as TGCAGTGCCACGGGACAGGGGAACACTGAAGCTTTCTTT. Protein: CSATGQGNTEAFF.

Many counts were recorded for this clonotype. This chain joins TRBV20-1 and TRBJ2-7; TRBD2 might be the D (6 bases). Per the germline V gene, CDR1 is DFQATT and CDR2 is SNEGSKA (reference sequence). The CDR3 is made up of 12 amino acids. Deletions cut 5 bases from V and 2 bases from J, with 10 bases between. The CDR3, as DNA: TGCAGTGCTGAGACTAGGACCTACGAGCAGTACTTC. This sequence encodes CSAETRTYEQYF.

In its sample, this clonotype was seen a few times. J is TRBJ1-5 and V is TRBV20-1; tentative D call: TRBD1 (5 bases). The CDR3 extends over 13 amino acids. V lost 4 bases, J lost 5 bases, and 12 bases lay in between. From germline, CDR1 is DFQATT and CDR2 SNEGSKA (reference sequence). The CDR3: CSAIGHSDQPQHF. The CDR3 nucleotides read TGCAGTGCTATCGGACATTCGGATCAGCCCCAGCATTTT.